Listed below are T cell receptor beta chains from one sample, sequenced in a study of control samples from healthy donors and cancer patients. Sequenced by immunoSEQ multiplex PCR; TCRdb stores in-frame clones only, minus some. The sample consists of approximately 70,000 clones, roughly 90% of them appearing once. The sequencing sample was made of blood. All receptors come from a woman aged 45-60 years in good health. CDR3s include the opening cysteine and the closing phenylalanine or tryptophan. The order of the fields is V gene, clone size, J gene, D gene, CDR3 protein, CDR3 DNA. The D gene is left open where the match is weak. Some rows mark clone size as missing; the rest say once, few, many or name a class of expanded clone.

v_call: TRBV5-4
clone_size: .
j_call: TRBJ1-2
d_call: TRBD1
cdr3_aa: CASSLGDKGGANGYTF
cdr3_nt: TGTGCCAGCAGCTTGGGAGATAAAGGGGGCGCAAATGGCTACACCTTC

v_call: TRBV6-5
clone_size: .
j_call: TRBJ2-1
d_call: .
cdr3_aa: CASSYGRTLLRDEQFF
cdr3_nt: TGTGCCAGCAGTTACGGCAGGACTCTTCTACGCGATGAGCAGTTCTTC

v_call: TRBV28
clone_size: .
j_call: TRBJ2-7
d_call: TRBD2
cdr3_aa: CASTLSGTLYEQYF
cdr3_nt: TGTGCCAGCACTCTTAGCGGGACCCTTTACGAGCAGTACTTC

v_call: TRBV5-6
clone_size: few
j_call: TRBJ2-7
d_call: .
cdr3_aa: CASSPGENYEQYF
cdr3_nt: TGTGCCAGCAGCCCGGGAGAGAACTACGAGCAGTACTTC

v_call: TRBV25-1
clone_size: .
j_call: TRBJ1-3
d_call: .
cdr3_aa: CASSGAFGQGSGNTIYF
cdr3_nt: TGTGCCAGCAGTGGTGCTTTTGGGCAGGGCTCTGGAAACACCATATATTTT

v_call: TRBV5-4
clone_size: few
j_call: TRBJ1-1
d_call: .
cdr3_aa: CASSLGGPMNTEAFF
cdr3_nt: TGTGCCAGCAGCCTGGGCGGACCTATGAACACTGAAGCTTTCTTT

v_call: TRBV10-3
clone_size: .
j_call: TRBJ2-4
d_call: TRBD1
cdr3_aa: CAISEVGTGGVAKNIQYF
cdr3_nt: TGTGCCATCAGTGAAGTTGGGACAGGGGGAGTAGCCAAAAACATTCAGTACTTC

v_call: TRBV27
clone_size: few
j_call: TRBJ2-6
d_call: .
cdr3_aa: CASSSSSGANVLTF
cdr3_nt: TGTGCCAGCAGTTCGAGCTCTGGGGCCAACGTCCTGACTTTC

v_call: TRBV11-3
clone_size: .
j_call: TRBJ2-2
d_call: TRBD2
cdr3_aa: CASSSVAIAGVTGELFF
cdr3_nt: TGTGCCAGCAGCTCGGTCGCGATAGCGGGAGTAACCGGGGAGCTGTTTTTT

v_call: TRBV5-1
clone_size: .
j_call: TRBJ2-5
d_call: TRBD2
cdr3_aa: CASSLSGGETQYF
cdr3_nt: TGCGCCAGCAGCTTGTCCGGGGGGGAGACCCAGTACTTC

v_call: TRBV27
clone_size: .
j_call: TRBJ2-2
d_call: .
cdr3_aa: CASRRDIGELFF
cdr3_nt: TGTGCCAGCCGACGGGACATCGGGGAGCTGTTTTTT

v_call: TRBV2
clone_size: .
j_call: TRBJ2-7
d_call: .
cdr3_aa: CASSTSLRALYEQYF
cdr3_nt: TGTGCCAGCAGTACCTCTCTTAGAGCCCTCTACGAGCAGTACTTC

v_call: TRBV18
clone_size: few
j_call: TRBJ1-1
d_call: .
cdr3_aa: CASSPQSTNTEAFF
cdr3_nt: TGTGCCAGCTCCCCCCAGTCGACGAACACTGAAGCTTTCTTT

v_call: TRBV27
clone_size: .
j_call: TRBJ1-4
d_call: TRBD1
cdr3_aa: CASLGAGTGGKKLFF
cdr3_nt: TGTGCCAGTCTGGGGGCCGGGACAGGGGGCAAAAAACTGTTTTTT

v_call: TRBV6-5
clone_size: .
j_call: TRBJ1-3
d_call: .
cdr3_aa: CASSTVVGNTIYF
cdr3_nt: TGTGCCAGCAGTACAGTAGTCGGAAACACCATATATTTT

v_call: TRBV2
clone_size: .
j_call: TRBJ2-5
d_call: .
cdr3_aa: CAGGELETQYF
cdr3_nt: TGTGCCGGGGGAGAGTTAGAGACCCAGTACTTC

v_call: TRBV11-3
clone_size: .
j_call: TRBJ2-3
d_call: .
cdr3_aa: CASSFHPAGGRSTDTQYF
cdr3_nt: TGTGCCAGCAGCTTCCACCCAGCTGGGGGCCGGAGCACAGATACGCAGTATTTT

v_call: TRBV5-4
clone_size: .
j_call: TRBJ2-6
d_call: TRBD1
cdr3_aa: CASKWGQGATGANVLTF
cdr3_nt: TGTGCCAGCAAGTGGGGACAGGGGGCAACTGGGGCCAACGTCCTGACTTTC

v_call: TRBV6-5
clone_size: .
j_call: TRBJ1-2
d_call: TRBD1
cdr3_aa: CASSYGTGQNGYTF
cdr3_nt: TGTGCCAGCAGTTACGGGACAGGGCAGAATGGCTACACCTTC

v_call: TRBV27
clone_size: .
j_call: TRBJ2-3
d_call: .
cdr3_aa: CASSLIPQEGAFINQRTDTQYF
cdr3_nt: TGTGCCAGCAGTTTAATCCCCCAGGAGGGGGCGTTTATAAATCAACGCACAGATACGCAGTATTTT

v_call: TRBV15
clone_size: .
j_call: TRBJ1-5
d_call: .
cdr3_aa: CATSRDRWSNQPQHF
cdr3_nt: TGTGCCACCAGCAGAGATCGGTGGAGCAATCAGCCCCAGCATTTT

v_call: TRBV30
clone_size: .
j_call: TRBJ1-2
d_call: .
cdr3_aa: CAWSQAGVSYGYTF
cdr3_nt: TGTGCCTGGAGTCAGGCAGGGGTGAGCTATGGCTACACCTTC

v_call: TRBV29-1
clone_size: .
j_call: TRBJ2-3
d_call: .
cdr3_aa: CSATSGSTDTQYF
cdr3_nt: TGCAGTGCGACCAGCGGGAGCACAGATACGCAGTATTTT

v_call: TRBV10-3
clone_size: .
j_call: TRBJ1-2
d_call: .
cdr3_aa: CATLSYGPAYGYTF
cdr3_nt: TGTGCCACCCTTTCGTACGGGCCCGCCTATGGCTACACCTTC

v_call: TRBV14
clone_size: .
j_call: TRBJ1-6
d_call: TRBD1
cdr3_aa: CASSLGDRVRSPLHF
cdr3_nt: TGTGCCAGCAGCCTAGGGGACAGGGTGAGATCACCCCTCCACTTT

v_call: TRBV1
clone_size: .
j_call: TRBJ2-2
d_call: .
cdr3_aa: CTSSQEGGGGELFF
cdr3_nt: TGCACCAGCAGCCAAGAGGGGGGGGGTGGGGAGCTGTTTTTT

v_call: TRBV9
clone_size: once
j_call: TRBJ2-7
d_call: TRBD2
cdr3_aa: CASSVGTSGYEQYF
cdr3_nt: TGTGCCAGCAGCGTTGGGACTAGTGGCTACGAGCAGTACTTC

v_call: TRBV3-1/TRBV3-2
clone_size: .
j_call: TRBJ1-1
d_call: .
cdr3_aa: CASSKGSNTEAFF
cdr3_nt: TGTGCCAGCAGCAAAGGATCTAACACTGAAGCTTTCTTT

v_call: TRBV19
clone_size: few
j_call: TRBJ1-1
d_call: .
cdr3_aa: CASSVGTANTEAFF
cdr3_nt: TGTGCCAGTAGTGTCGGGACGGCCAACACTGAAGCTTTCTTT

v_call: TRBV28
clone_size: few
j_call: TRBJ1-4
d_call: .
cdr3_aa: CASVGGGLTNEKLFF
cdr3_nt: TGTGCCAGCGTCGGGGGAGGGTTAACTAATGAAAAACTGTTTTTT

v_call: TRBV3-1/TRBV3-2
clone_size: .
j_call: TRBJ2-2
d_call: TRBD2
cdr3_aa: CASGGGLAGELPELFF
cdr3_nt: TGTGCCAGCGGTGGGGGACTAGCGGGAGAGCTCCCGGAACTGTTTTTT

v_call: TRBV11-3
clone_size: .
j_call: TRBJ2-1
d_call: TRBD2
cdr3_aa: CASSLDSSGYNEQFF
cdr3_nt: TGTGCCAGCAGCTTAGATTCTAGCGGTTACAATGAGCAGTTCTTC

v_call: TRBV5-1
clone_size: .
j_call: TRBJ2-1
d_call: .
cdr3_aa: CASSLEGSLLWNEQFF
cdr3_nt: TGCGCCAGCAGCTTGGAGGGGAGTCTCCTATGGAATGAGCAGTTCTTC

v_call: TRBV28
clone_size: .
j_call: TRBJ1-4
d_call: .
cdr3_aa: CASKQGGGSNEKLFF
cdr3_nt: TGTGCCAGCAAACAGGGCGGCGGTTCTAATGAAAAACTGTTTTTT

v_call: TRBV14
clone_size: .
j_call: TRBJ2-2
d_call: TRBD2
cdr3_aa: CASSQELAGGPNGELFF
cdr3_nt: TGTGCCAGCAGCCAAGAACTAGCGGGAGGGCCGAACGGGGAGCTGTTTTTT

v_call: TRBV28
clone_size: .
j_call: TRBJ2-3
d_call: .
cdr3_aa: CASSLRDTQYF
cdr3_nt: TGTGCCAGCAGTTTGAGAGATACGCAGTATTTT

v_call: TRBV2
clone_size: .
j_call: TRBJ2-3
d_call: TRBD2
cdr3_aa: CASSSGGTDTQYF
cdr3_nt: TGTGCCAGCAGTAGCGGGGGCACAGATACGCAGTATTTT

v_call: TRBV7-3
clone_size: .
j_call: TRBJ2-3
d_call: TRBD2
cdr3_aa: CASSLIGRTDTQYF
cdr3_nt: TGTGCCAGCAGCTTAATCGGGAGGACAGATACGCAGTATTTT

v_call: TRBV9
clone_size: .
j_call: TRBJ2-7
d_call: TRBD2
cdr3_aa: CASSVDRLAGVGEQYF
cdr3_nt: TGTGCCAGCAGCGTCGATAGGCTAGCGGGAGTGGGTGAGCAGTACTTC

v_call: TRBV3-1/TRBV3-2
clone_size: .
j_call: TRBJ1-5
d_call: .
cdr3_aa: CASSQVENQPQHF
cdr3_nt: TGTGCCAGCAGCCAAGTCGAGAATCAGCCCCAGCATTTT